The next 16 T cell receptor beta chains were all read from a single sample in a study of blood T cell repertoires in COVID-19. Produced via immunoSEQ multiplex PCR; TCRdb's table is partial and in-frame only. The profile shows 330,000 or so clones, more than 75% of them singletons. The sequencing sample was made of PBMCs or T cells enriched from blood (not recorded which). These receptor sequences come from a man aged 35-49 years in a cohort exposed to, infected with or recovered from COVID-19 (not recorded which).

The J gene is TRBJ1-4, the V gene TRBV27; D is possibly TRBD1 (6 bases). CDR1 MNHEY and CDR2 SMNVEV come from the germline V gene (reference sequence). The CDR3 length is 16 residues. The V end was cut by 3 bases, the J end by 10 bases, with 21 bases between. Written as DNA, the CDR3 is TGTGCCAGCAGTTTTCTCTCCCAGGGGCATCTCTTAAAACTGTTTTTT. Protein sequence: CASSFLSQGHLLKLFF.

V and J are TRBV5-1 and TRBJ1-3; 7 nucleotides agree with TRBD1. Looked up from germline, CDR1 is SGHRS and CDR2 is YFSETQ. The trim removed 4 bases at V and 4 bases at J, leaving 8 bases unmatched. This CDR3 spans 15 amino acids. Here the CDR3 DNA reads TGCGCCAGCAGCCAAACAGGGGCTTCAGGAAACACCATATATTTT. Translated: CASSQTGASGNTIYF. Full variable domain (rest looked up from reference TRBV5-1 and TRBJ1-3): KAGVTQTPRYLIKTRGQQVTLSCSPISGHRSVSWYQQTPGQGLQFLFEYFSETQRNKGNFPGRFSGRQFSNSRSEMNVSTLELGDSALYLCASSQTGASGNTIYFGEGSWLTVV.

About this clone itself: This is likely a read error, given that the CDR3 carries no conserved phenylalanine or tryptophan at its end. No DNA is shown, since the ends of the CDR3 on it are uncertain; the CDR3 is the one TCRdb lists. The chain carries TRBV10-3 and TRBJ1-1; the table's D call, TRBD1, was not checked against the DNA. Germline V gene data show CDR1 as ENHRY and CDR2 as SYGVKD. The CDR3 has 14 residues if both end residues are counted. This CDR3 is CAISESWGQGRIPL.

On this clone itself: Other DNA sequences of this sample code for an identical CDR3. J is TRBJ2-3 and V is TRBV6-5; D possibly corresponds to TRBD1 (6 bases). The V gene lost 4 bases and the J gene lost 5 bases, with 7 bases spanning the gap. CDR3 length: 12 residues. Germline CDR1 reads MNHEY; CDR2 reads SVGAGI. Here the CDR3 reads CASSSTGDTQYF. CDR3 nucleotides: TGTGCCAGCAGTTCGACAGGAGATACGCAGTATTTT.

In regard to this clone: At the DNA level, this CDR3 is encoded by other sequences in the same sample as well. The gene calls are TRBV28 and TRBJ2-7, with a possible D match to TRBD1 (5 bases). In germline, CDR1 is MDHEN, CDR2 SYDVKM. V lost 6 bases to trimming and J lost 4 bases, with 7 bases between them. The CDR3 runs 11 residues. CDR3 nucleotide sequence: TGTGCCAGCAGCTCAGGGTACGAGCAGTACTTC. As protein: CASSSGYEQYF. The full variable domain, with the rest looked up from reference TRBV28 and TRBJ2-7, is DVKVTQSSRYLVKRTGEKVFLECVQDMDHENMFWYRQDPGLGLRLIYFSYDVKMKEKGDIPEGYSVSREKKERFSLILESASTNQTSMYLCASSSGYEQYFGPGTRLTVT.

J is TRBJ2-5 and V is TRBV19; 7 nucleotides line up with TRBD2. Germline trimming cut 3 bases from V and 5 bases from J; bases unmatched to any gene: 9. This CDR3 has 15 amino acids. In germline, CDR1 is LNHDA, CDR2 SQIVND (reference sequence). The CDR3 DNA follows: TGTGCCAGTAGTATTTCGGGGAGGGCCCGGGAGACCCAGTACTTC. This translates into CASSISGRARETQYF.

The CDR3 DNA sequence: TGTGCCAGCAGCTTCTGGGGCCGGAATGAGCAGTTCTTC. Its protein product is CASSFWGRNEQFF. The V and J genes are TRBV7-8 and TRBJ2-1, with a tentative D call TRBD1 (5 bases). V lost 3 bases, J lost 7 bases, and 10 bases lay in between. This CDR3 is built from 13 residues. Per the germline V gene, CDR1 is SGHVS and CDR2 is FQNEAQ.

DNA for the CDR3: TGTGCCAGCAGAGACAGCACCGGGGAGCTGTTTTTT. It is translated as CASRDSTGELFF. The rearrangement links TRBV6-5 to TRBJ2-2, with D possibly TRBD1 on 5 matching bases. Between the trimmed V and J ends, which lost 6 bases and 4 bases, there was a span of 6 bases. CDR3 length: 12 residues. CDR1 is MNHEY, CDR2 SVGAGI, per germline.

The chain is built from TRBV10-1 and TRBJ1-1, with 8 bases aligning to TRBD1. The J segment lost 2 bases and the V segment lost 8 bases, leaving 4 bases of the junction unmatched. The CDR3 runs 13 residues. Germline V lookup: CDR1 WNHNN, CDR2 SYGVQD (reference sequence). CDR3 sequence: CASADRVNTEAFF. CDR3 nucleotide sequence: TGCGCCAGCGCGGACAGGGTAAACACTGAAGCTTTCTTT.

This chain joins TRBV6-4 and TRBJ2-1; D possibly corresponds to TRBD2 (6 bases). The CDR3 extends over 15 amino acids. V was pared by 2 bases and J by 6 bases, with 14 bases between. Germline V gene sequence: CDR1 MRHNA, CDR2 SNTAGT. The CDR3 protein is CASSDLTSRGNEQFF. The CDR3 coding sequence is TGTGCCAGCAGTGACCTTACTAGCCGGGGCAATGAGCAGTTCTTC.

V and J are TRBV4-1 and TRBJ2-7; D gene uncertain. Germline V lookup: CDR1 MGHRA, CDR2 YSYEKL. The CDR3 is made up of 13 amino acids. V dropped 0 bases and J dropped 2 bases, with 5 bases sitting between them. The CDR3 DNA is TGCGCCAGCAGCCAAGATGCGACCTACGAGCAGTACTTC. It yields the protein CASSQDATYEQYF.

The chain employs TRBV20-1 and TRBJ1-2, with D unclear. There are 12 residues in the CDR3. The germline V and J ends were trimmed by 3 bases and 5 bases, with 10 bases remaining between them. Germline V gene data show CDR1 as DFQATT and CDR2 as SNEGSKA (reference sequence). The CDR3 is CSASRRQYGYTF. Here the CDR3 DNA reads TGCAGTGCTAGTCGGCGGCAGTATGGCTACACCTTC.

V gene TRBV6-1 combines with J gene TRBJ2-7; D is possibly TRBD1 (5 bases). Trimming cost V 4 bases and J 6 bases, with 25 bases left between them. CDR3 length: 17 residues. Germline V gene lookup returns CDR1 MNHNS and CDR2 SASEGT. The CDR3 sequence is CASSAYPTGPDLGEQYF. The CDR3 nucleotides read TGTGCCAGCAGTGCTTACCCCACAGGCCCTGACCTGGGCGAGCAGTACTTC.

The chain employs TRBV18 and TRBJ2-1, with TRBD2 matching 11 bases. Germline CDR1 reads KGHSH; CDR2 reads LQKENI. V was clipped by 0 bases and J by 4 bases; unmatched bases: 8. The CDR3 has 18 amino acids. The CDR3 sequence is CASSPPGGTSGTYNEQFF. The CDR3 bases are TGTGCCAGCTCACCACCCGGCGGGACTAGCGGAACTTACAATGAGCAGTTCTTC. The whole variable domain, remainder taken from reference TRBV18 and TRBJ2-1, is NAGVMQNPRHLVRRRGQEARLRCSPMKGHSHVYWYRQLPEEGLKFMVYLQKENIIDESGMPKERFSAEFPKEGPSILRIQQVVRGDSAAYFCASSPPGGTSGTYNEQFFGPGTRLTVL.

V usage is TRBV13 and J usage is TRBJ1-5; D unresolved. Trimming left V 3 bases short and J 0 bases short, with 6 bases between. The CDR3 spans 14 residues. Germline loops: CDR1 PRHDT, CDR2 FYEKMQ (reference sequence). In DNA, the CDR3 is TGTGCCAGCAGCTTGCGAGATAGCAATCAGCCCCAGCATTTT. Translation gives CASSLRDSNQPQHF.

V is TRBV30 and J is TRBJ2-1, with 10 bases aligning to TRBD2. Germline V gene sequence: CDR1 GTSNPN, CDR2 SVGIG (reference sequence). CDR3 length: 13 amino acids. V gave up 2 bases and J gave up 9 bases; unmatched junction bases: 4. This CDR3 is CAWSPSGSREQFF. In DNA, the CDR3 is TGTGCCTGGAGTCCTAGCGGGAGTCGTGAGCAGTTCTTC.